In its sample, the clone carrying this T cell receptor beta chain was seen a few times. Its antigen is currently unknown. CDR1 and CDR2 (germline): MNHEY, SVGEGT. The CDR3 is made up of 15 amino acids. The ends were cut back, 6 bases at V and 2 bases at J, with 15 bases in the middle. This sample was taken from a study of T-cell memory formation after mild COVID-19. Study background: In these data, TCR clusters were largely donor specific.

Overall study findings and caveats: The study found balanced CD4/CD8 in clones contracting day 15 to 85 and a CD4+ lean in later expanders. Contracting CD8+ clones were enriched in EMRA, CD4+ mainly in CM and EM.

TCR alpha and TCR beta cDNA libraries carrying sample barcodes and UMIs came from 5'RACE with constant-segment primers. TCRdb re-derived calls from the 5' RACE reads in MiXCR, one entry per CDR3 protein. The sample has 180,000 or so distinct CDR3 sequences, roughly 11% seen once; the top ten hold approximately 3.8%. Input material: PBMCs or a T cell subset sorted from them (not recorded which). V and J are TRBV6-2 or TRBV6-3 and TRBJ2-3; D might be TRBD2 (5 bases). The receptor was derived from a man in his late teens or twenties who had mild COVID-19 (a few samples of this study predate the infection). Cell type and time point are not known. The CDR3 sequence is CASSRPGLPTDTQYF. Here the CDR3 DNA reads TGTGCCAGCAGCCGACCCGGACTGCCCACAGATACGCAGTATTTT.